The 8 T cell receptor beta chains below all came from one sample that was sequenced in a study of T cell responses to AZD1222 COVID-19 vaccine. Assay: immunoSEQ multiplex PCR; the TCRdb copy retains only in-frame clones and omits some. The data hold some 130,000 clones, with 75% to 90% observed a single time. The source was peripheral blood, collected on day 0 of AZD1222 vaccination. The source is an adult in good health.

The rearrangement uses TRBV19 and TRBJ1-2; the D gene is possibly TRBD1 (5 bases). The V gene lost 6 bases and the J gene lost 4 bases, with 18 bases spanning the gap. CDR3 length equals 15 residues. Per the germline V gene, CDR1 is LNHDA and CDR2 is SQIVND (reference sequence). This CDR3 is CASRPSTRERYGYTF. CDR3 coding DNA: TGTGCCAGTAGGCCCTCGACCAGGGAACGCTATGGCTACACCTTC.

CDR3: CASKWAGGTYEQYF. In nucleotides, the CDR3 is TGTGCCAGTAAATGGGCGGGAGGCACCTACGAGCAGTACTTC. V gene TRBV2 combines with J gene TRBJ2-7; 8 positions agree with TRBD2. CDR3 size: 14 residues. The J segment lost 2 bases and the V segment lost 9 bases, leaving 9 bases of the junction unmatched. Germline V CDR1 and CDR2: SNHLY, FYNNEI.

The chain is built from TRBV7-9 and TRBJ2-7, with 8 bases that match TRBD2. V shed 5 bases, J shed 5 bases, and the junction held 8 bases outside the gene matches. In germline, CDR1 is SEHNR, CDR2 FQNEAQ (reference sequence). The CDR3 contains 14 residues. The CDR3 bases are TGTGCCAGCAGCCATCGGACTAGCCGCAACGAGCAGTACTTC. It translates to CASSHRTSRNEQYF.

The V call is TRBV11-3, the J call TRBJ1-3; D is ambiguous. The CDR3 totals 13 residues. Trimming left V 5 bases short and J 3 bases short, with 8 bases between. Germline CDR1 reads SGHNT; CDR2 reads YENEEA. The CDR3 is CASSPLGGNTIYF. In DNA form, the CDR3 reads TGTGCCAGCAGCCCCCTCGGTGGAAACACCATATATTTT. Filled out from reference TRBV11-3 and TRBJ1-3, the complete variable domain reads EAGVVQSPRYKIIEKKQPVAFWCNPISGHNTLYWYLQNLGQGPELLIRYENEEAVDDSQLPKDRFSAERLKGVDSTLKIQPAELGDSAVYLCASSPLGGNTIYFGEGSWLTVV.

In its sample, this clone was seen once. The rearrangement uses TRBV6-5 and TRBJ1-2, with no clear D. V was trimmed by 0 bases and J by 2 bases, leaving 4 bases between them. The CDR3 totals 13 residues. Germline CDR1 is MNHEY and CDR2 is SVGAGI. CDR3 in amino acids: CASSYSSNYGYTF. The DNA of the CDR3 is TGTGCCAGCAGTTACTCGAGCAACTATGGCTACACCTTC.

V and J are TRBV11-2 and TRBJ2-1; unclear D gene. There are 13 residues in the CDR3. V gave up 1 base and J gave up 9 bases, with 10 bases separating them. Germline V gene sequence: CDR1 SGHAT, CDR2 FQNNGV. The CDR3 DNA follows: TGTGCCAGCAGCTTAGGGTTGGTCGGTGAGCAGTTCTTC. This sequence encodes CASSLGLVGEQFF.

The gene calls are TRBV12-5 and TRBJ1-1; tentative D call: TRBD1 (5 bases). CDR1 and CDR2 from the germline V gene are LGHNT and FRNRAP. The CDR3 is made up of 12 amino acids. The V and J ends lost 6 bases and 5 bases respectively, with 10 bases between them. This CDR3 is CASGFGQTEAFF. For the CDR3, the DNA is TGTGCTAGTGGCTTCGGACAAACTGAAGCTTTCTTT.

The chain carries TRBV19 and TRBJ1-4; D not certain. Germline CDR1 LNHDA, CDR2 SQIVND (reference sequence). The V and J ends lost 5 bases and 0 bases respectively, with 10 bases between them. This CDR3 is 15 amino acids long. The CDR3 loop reads CASSRNSATNEKLFF. Here the CDR3 DNA reads TGTGCCAGTAGTCGAAACAGTGCAACTAATGAAAAACTGTTTTTT.